The sequence of this T cell receptor (beta chain) was determined in a study of blood T cells in healthy people across ages. Trimming cost V 2 bases and J 3 bases, with 14 bases left between them. The CDR3 loop spans 16 amino acids. Germline CDR1 SGHVS, CDR2 FQNEAQ. Concerning this clonotype itself: Antigen unknown.

For the second PCR, which ran for about 7 to 11 cycles, a sample-barcoded 5' primer and a J-beta primer mix were used. Each cDNA was tagged by a template-switch adaptor containing 12 random nucleotides. One entry per CDR3 protein, called by TCRdb with MiXCR from the 5' RACE reads. The sample contains approximately 1,100,000 distinct CDR3 sequences, around 43% of which appear only once. All donors came from Russia, were Caucasian and healthy, and spanned ages about 6 to 90. Every sample yielded at least 6.5 million isolated PBMCs. General observations from the study: Investigators treated diversity estimates from one million T cells as underestimates.

The sequence derives from a woman aged 55-70 years in good health. This chain links TRBV7-8 with TRBJ1-5; the D gene is possibly TRBD1 (6 bases). Sequencing was done on a sample of blood. CDR3 nucleotides: TGTGCCAGCAGCTTAACAGGGCAGGGCACCAATCAGCCCCAGCATTTT. Protein product: CASSLTGQGTNQPQHF.